Below, 19 T cell receptor beta chains from the same sample are listed, as sequenced in a study of blood T cell repertoires in COVID-19. TCRdb's table, derived via immunoSEQ multiplex PCR, lists solely in-frame clones and lacks some. The table lists more than 15,000 clones, roughly 80% of them singletons. Sequences were obtained from peripheral blood. These receptors originate from a man in his 60s with active or convalescent COVID-19.

This chain links TRBV16 with TRBJ2-7; D unresolved. CDR1 is KGHSY and CDR2 is FQNENV in the germline V gene. This CDR3 has 15 amino acids. The V end was cut by 2 bases, the J end by 5 bases, with 16 bases between. CDR3 sequence reads: CASSQSYRNFDEQYF. The CDR3 DNA follows: TGTGCCAGCAGCCAAAGCTACCGAAATTTTGACGAGCAGTACTTC.

On this clone itself: This clone may be a read error of a much larger clone one base away. The genes are TRBV30 and TRBJ2-2; D may be TRBD2 (6 bases). This CDR3 region has 15 residues. Germline lookup yields CDR1 GTSNPN and CDR2 SVGIG (reference sequence). V was shortened by 4 bases and J by 6 bases, with 18 bases between the two germline ends. CDR3 region: CAWKEGSPMAGELFF. CDR3 nucleotide sequence: TGTGCCTGGAAGGAGGGCTCCCCCATGGCCGGGGAGCTGTTTTTT. The full variable domain, with the rest looked up from reference TRBV30 and TRBJ2-2, is SQTIHQWPATLVQPVGSPLSLECTVEGTSNPNLYWYRQAAGRGLQLLFYSVGIGQISSEVPQNLSASRPQDRQFILSSKKLLLSDSGFYLCAWKEGSPMAGELFFGEGSRLTVL.

The gene calls are TRBV10-2 and TRBJ2-5, with TRBD2 identical over 8 bases. The germline V gene has CDR1 WSHSY and CDR2 SAAADI. J lost 5 bases, V lost 3 bases, and 5 bases had no gene match. The CDR3 covers 14 residues. CDR3 DNA sequence: TGCGCCAGCAGTGACCAGGGACTAGAGGAGACCCAGTACTTC. Encoded protein: CASSDQGLEETQYF.

The V call is TRBV10-3, the J call TRBJ1-1; D unresolved. CDR1 and CDR2 (germline): ENHRY, SYGVKD. The CDR3 contains 14 residues. V was shortened by 3 bases and J by 0 bases, with 8 bases between the two germline ends. The CDR3 here is CAISDPGLNTEAFF. CDR3 in DNA: TGTGCCATCAGTGATCCGGGATTGAACACTGAAGCTTTCTTT.

V gene TRBV2 combines with J gene TRBJ2-1; D perhaps matches TRBD2 (5 bases). V lost 7 bases, J lost 8 bases, and 12 bases lay in between. The CDR3 runs 12 residues. Germline CDR1 reads SNHLY; CDR2 reads FYNNEI. The CDR3 here is CASNLHGDEQFF. The CDR3 DNA reads TGTGCCAGCAATTTACACGGGGATGAGCAGTTCTTC.

The rearrangement uses TRBV30 and TRBJ1-6; 7 bases map to TRBD1. The CDR3 has 15 amino acids. CDR1 and CDR2 (germline): GTSNPN, SVGIG (reference sequence). The junction had 6 bases not matched to a gene; V was cut back by 2 bases and J by 5 bases. CDR3 in amino acids: CAWSRQGGNNSPLHF. In nucleotides, the CDR3 is TGTGCCTGGAGTCGACAAGGGGGCAATAATTCACCCCTCCACTTT. Full variable domain (rest looked up from reference TRBV30 and TRBJ1-6): SQTIHQWPATLVQPVGSPLSLECTVEGTSNPNLYWYRQAAGRGLQLLFYSVGIGQISSEVPQNLSASRPQDRQFILSSKKLLLSDSGFYLCAWSRQGGNNSPLHFGNGTRLTVT.

The V and J genes are TRBV6-4 and TRBJ2-3; 7 bases map to TRBD2. The CDR3 runs to 13 residues. Trimming removed 3 bases from V and 8 bases from J; junction bases left unmatched: 5. Germline V gene lookup returns CDR1 MRHNA and CDR2 SNTAGT. CDR3 amino acids: CASSETSLATQYF. Written as DNA, the CDR3 is TGTGCCAGCAGTGAGACTAGCCTGGCTACGCAGTATTTT.

The J gene is TRBJ2-3, the V gene TRBV19; 8 bases map to TRBD2. V lost 1 base and J lost 4; bases outside the gene matches: 4. The CDR3 length is 15 residues. Germline V lookup: CDR1 LNHDA, CDR2 SQIVND (reference sequence). The CDR3 DNA is TGTGCCAGTAGTATAGGCGGGAGGAGGGCAGATACGCAGTATTTT. This encodes CASSIGGRRADTQYF.

The chain links TRBV21-1 to TRBJ2-7; TRBD2 is the table's D call, not checked against the DNA. TRBV21-1 is a known pseudogene. The CDR3 covers 15 residues. The CDR3 DNA reads TGTGCCAGCAGCAAAGCGACTGCTAAGTCCTACGAGCAGTACTTC. This translates into CASSKATAKSYEQYF.

The chain combines TRBV25-1 with TRBJ2-7; 11 bases match TRBD2. CDR1 is MGHDK, CDR2 SYGVNS, per germline. The CDR3 sequence is 16 residues long. Trimming took 1 base from V and 4 from J; bases not matched to a gene: 6. The CDR3 sequence: CASSEFKASGGYEQYF. Written as DNA, the CDR3 is TGTGCCAGCAGTGAATTTAAGGCTAGCGGGGGGTACGAGCAGTACTTC.

This sequence joins TRBV3-1 (or the pseudogene TRBV3-2) and TRBJ2-1, with D uncertain. CDR1 and CDR2 from the germline V gene are LGHDT and YNNKEL (reference sequence). The CDR3 sequence is 15 residues long. Trimming pared 1 base from V and 5 bases from J, leaving 12 bases between. CDR3 DNA: TGTGCCAGCAGCCAAGTTGTAACTCTTAACAATGAGCAGTTCTTC. Its translation is CASSQVVTLNNEQFF.

The CDR3 region has the DNA TGTGCTAGTGGTTCCAGGGGGGCTTATAATTCACCCCTCCACTTT. Translation gives CASGSRGAYNSPLHF. This chain links TRBV12-5 with TRBJ1-6; 7 bases match TRBD1. Germline CDR1 and CDR2: LGHNT and FRNRAP. The CDR3 runs to 15 residues. Trimming took 4 bases from V and 4 from J; bases not matched to a gene: 4. The full variable domain, in which reference TRBV12-5 and TRBJ1-6 provide the parts outside the CDR3, is DARVTQTPRHKVTEMGQEVTMRCQPILGHNTVFWYRQTMMQGLELLAYFRNRAPLDDSGMPKDRFSAEMPDATLATLKIQPSEPRDSAVYFCASGSRGAYNSPLHFGNGTRLTVT.

The V gene is TRBV28, the J gene TRBJ1-2; 7 bases match TRBD1. The CDR3 is 15 residues long. J was trimmed by 5 bases and V by 5 bases; bases with no gene match: 11. Germline loops: CDR1 MDHEN, CDR2 SYDVKM. CDR3: CASSGTVLAGYGYTF. Here the CDR3 DNA reads TGTGCCAGCAGTGGGACAGTATTAGCTGGGTATGGCTACACCTTC.

This chain links TRBV7-8 with TRBJ1-2, with D unclear. The CDR3 contains 14 residues. Germline values: CDR1 SGHVS, CDR2 FQNEAQ. V was shortened by 5 bases and J by 6 bases, with 16 bases between the two germline ends. The CDR3, as DNA: TGTGCCAGCAGCCAGAGGACGGGAAGGGATGGCTACACCTTC. As protein: CASSQRTGRDGYTF.

In its sample, this clone was seen a few times. V is TRBV10-3 and J is TRBJ2-7, with D possibly being TRBD2 (7 bases). The CDR3 sequence is 15 residues long. V gave up 6 bases and J gave up 6 bases, with 21 bases separating them. CDR1 ENHRY and CDR2 SYGVKD come from the germline V gene. CDR3 DNA sequence: TGTGCCATCAGGCGGGGGCAGATAGTTAGCAGCGAGCAGTACTTC. This codes for CAIRRGQIVSSEQYF.

This clone is large by share. The chain combines TRBV11-3 with TRBJ2-7; D unclear. Germline CDR1 SGHNT, CDR2 YENEEA. The length of the CDR3 is 14 residues. V was pared by 1 base and J by 1 base, with 8 bases between. The CDR3 DNA reads TGTGCCAGCAGCTTAGGTCTAGGATCCTACGAGCAGTACTTC. Amino acid sequence: CASSLGLGSYEQYF.

This clone is a singleton in its sample. The chain combines TRBV19 with TRBJ1-2, with TRBD1 matching 7 bases. The CDR3 extends over 16 amino acids. CDR1 is LNHDA and CDR2 is SQIVND in the germline V gene (reference sequence). With V trimmed by 9 bases and J by 5 bases, 18 bases remained unmatched. DNA for the CDR3: TGTGCCAGCCGAAAGGCCGACAGGGCCGGGGTTTATGGCTACACCTTC. This translates into CASRKADRAGVYGYTF.

V usage is TRBV7-2 and J usage is TRBJ2-7, with 11 bases fitting TRBD1. Germline trimming cut 5 bases from V and 1 base from J; bases unmatched to any gene: 7. The CDR3 sequence is 16 residues long. Looked up from germline, CDR1 is SGHTA and CDR2 is FQGNSA. The CDR3 loop is CASSPGQGAVSYEQYF. CDR3 sequence (DNA): TGTGCCAGCAGCCCAGGACAGGGGGCCGTATCCTACGAGCAGTACTTC.

This chain connects TRBV7-2 to TRBJ2-2; D unclear. V lost 1 base, J lost 8 bases, and 11 bases lay in between. The CDR3 covers 14 residues. Germline V lookup: CDR1 SGHTA, CDR2 FQGNSA. CDR3 DNA sequence: TGTGCCAGCAGCTTAGTGGGCACGGTAGGGGAGCTGTTTTTT. It is translated as CASSLVGTVGELFF.